This T cell receptor (beta chain) was documented in a study of cytomegalovirus exposure and HLA in healthy donors. The overall study: Unique TCRs from HLA-typed donors, 80 million to 100 million of them, were held in an early data release.

The CDR3 sequence is 13 residues long. Trimming stripped 1 base from V and 3 bases from J, with 7 bases between. Germline V CDR1 and CDR2: SGHTA, FQGNSA. Primers included in the PCR were 60 Vbeta and 13 Jbeta primers. Per the original methods: Counted up in a later analysis, unique TCR beta chains came to approximately 77 million, with around 12 million shared. TCRdb's copy holds only in-frame clones and misses some; the assay was immunoSEQ multiplex PCR. From that table come the V and J calls and clone size; the DNA was used to work out D and trimming. This sample has approximately 170,000 clones, with around 85% found just once.

The sequencing sample was made of PBMCs. The sequence was obtained from a male donor in good health and CMV-seronegative. V usage is TRBV7-2 and J usage is TRBJ2-7, with a possible D match to TRBD1 (5 bases). The CDR3 nucleotides are TGTGCCAGCAGCTTAGGCAGGGACTACGAGCAGTACTTC. Protein sequence: CASSLGRDYEQYF.